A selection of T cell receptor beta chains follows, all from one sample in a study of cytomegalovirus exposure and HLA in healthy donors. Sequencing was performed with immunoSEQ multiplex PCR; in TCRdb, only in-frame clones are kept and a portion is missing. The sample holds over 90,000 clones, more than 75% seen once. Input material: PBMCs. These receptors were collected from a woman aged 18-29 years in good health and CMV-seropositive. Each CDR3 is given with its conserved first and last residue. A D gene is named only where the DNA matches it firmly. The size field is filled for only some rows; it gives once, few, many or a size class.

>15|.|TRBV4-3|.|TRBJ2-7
TGCGCCAGCAGCCAAGAGGGGCAGGGATACGACGAGCAGTACTTC
CASSQEGQGYDEQYF
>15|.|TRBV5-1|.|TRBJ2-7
TGCGCCAGCAGCTTGTGGGAGGCAGTCGGGGGCGAGCAGTACTTC
CASSLWEAVGGEQYF
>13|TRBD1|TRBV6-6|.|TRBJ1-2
TGTGCCAGCAGTTACGGGCTACAGGGGGGGAACACCTTC
CASSYGLQGGNTF
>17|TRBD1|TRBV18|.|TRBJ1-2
TGTGCCAGCTCACCCAATGGGCCGGGGACAGGGGGCTATGGCTACACCTTC
CASSPNGPGTGGYGYTF
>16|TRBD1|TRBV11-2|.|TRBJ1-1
TGTGCCAGCAGCTTAAGGGGACAGGGAAAAGGTACTGAAGCTTTCTTT
CASSLRGQGKGTEAFF
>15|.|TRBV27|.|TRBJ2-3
TGTGCCAGCAGTTTATTGAGGGCCGGCACAGATACGCAGTATTTT
CASSLLRAGTDTQYF
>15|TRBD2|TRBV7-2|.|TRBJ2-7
TGTGCCAGCAGCCCCCGACTAGCGGGGTCCTACGAGCAGTACTTC
CASSPRLAGSYEQYF
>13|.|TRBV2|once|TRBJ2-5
TGTGCCAGCAGGCCAGCGGGTAGAGAGACCCAGTACTTC
CASRPAGRETQYF
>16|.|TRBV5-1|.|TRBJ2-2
TGCGCCAGCAGCTTGGTCGGGGGTACCTCCACCGGGGAGCTGTTTTTT
CASSLVGGTSTGELFF
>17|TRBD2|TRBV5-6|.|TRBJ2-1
TGTGCCAGCAGCTGGGGACTAGCGGGGGGCCCGCACAATGAGCAGTTCTTC
CASSWGLAGGPHNEQFF
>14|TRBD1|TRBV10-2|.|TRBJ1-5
TGCGCCAGCAGCCGACAGGGGGCCAATCAGCCCCAGCATTTT
CASSRQGANQPQHF
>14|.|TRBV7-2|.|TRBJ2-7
TGTGCCAGCAGCTTAGCCGTCAGCTCCTACGAGCAGTACTTC
CASSLAVSSYEQYF
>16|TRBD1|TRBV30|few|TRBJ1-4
TGTGCCTGGAGTAGACTGACAGGGGCAACTAATGAAAAACTGTTTTTT
CAWSRLTGATNEKLFF
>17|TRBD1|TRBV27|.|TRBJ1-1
TGTGCCAGCAGTTTGATCAGGGGGCATCCGACAGCCACTGAAGCTTTCTTT
CASSLIRGHPTATEAFF
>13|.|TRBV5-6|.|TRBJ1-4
TGTGCCAGCAGCTTAAGAGACTACGAAAAACTGTTTTTT
CASSLRDYEKLFF
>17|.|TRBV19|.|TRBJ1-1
TGTGCCAGTAGTTTGACCTACAGGGCCATGAGGGACACTGAAGCTTTCTTT
CASSLTYRAMRDTEAFF
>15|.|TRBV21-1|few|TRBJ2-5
TGTGCCAGCAGAATCCAAACAGGGTCCCGAGAGACCCAGTACTTC
CASRIQTGSRETQYF
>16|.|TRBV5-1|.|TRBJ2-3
TGCGCCAGCAAACCGTACCCGGGACATCGACCAGATACGCAGTATTTT
CASKPYPGHRPDTQYF
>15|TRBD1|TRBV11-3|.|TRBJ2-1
TGTGCCAGCAGTCCAGGACAGGGGGCCTACAATGAGCAGTTCTTC
CASSPGQGAYNEQFF
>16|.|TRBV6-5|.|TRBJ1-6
TGTGCCAGCAGTTACTCAACGGGGGGCTCGGAGGGACCCCTCCACTTT
CASSYSTGGSEGPLHF
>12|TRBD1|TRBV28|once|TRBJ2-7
TGTGCCAGCAGTTCACAGGGGTTCGAGCAGTACTTC
CASSSQGFEQYF
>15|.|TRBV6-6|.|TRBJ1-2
TGTGCCAGCAGTTACAGGGTCAGTCCGGAGGAAGGCTACACCTTC
CASSYRVSPEEGYTF
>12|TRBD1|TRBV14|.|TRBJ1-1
TGTGCCAGCAGCCAAGGGACAGGTGAAGCTTTCTTT
CASSQGTGEAFF
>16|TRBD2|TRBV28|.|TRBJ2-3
TGTGCCAGCAGTTTATTGGGCGGGGGAAGCACAGATACGCAGTATTTT
CASSLLGGGSTDTQYF
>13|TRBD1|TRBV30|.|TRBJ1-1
TGTGCCTGGGCAGACAGGGCAAGAACTGAAGCTTTCTTT
CAWADRARTEAFF
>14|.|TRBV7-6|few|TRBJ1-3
TGTGCCAGCAGCTTACAGGAATCTGGAAACACCATATATTTT
CASSLQESGNTIYF
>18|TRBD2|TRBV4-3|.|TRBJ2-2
TGCGCCAGCAGCCAAGAGACTAGCGGGAGCAAGTCCACCGGGGAGCTGTTTTTT
CASSQETSGSKSTGELFF
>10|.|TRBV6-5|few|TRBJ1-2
TGTGCCAGCAGGTCTTATGGCTACACCTTC
CASRSYGYTF
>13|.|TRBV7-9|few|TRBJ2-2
TGTGCCAGCAGCCCCAGTATTCCCGGGGAGCTGTTTTTT
CASSPSIPGELFF
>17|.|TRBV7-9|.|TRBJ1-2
TGTGCCAGCAGCTTACTAAAACAGGGACGAAATACATATGGCTACACCTTC
CASSLLKQGRNTYGYTF
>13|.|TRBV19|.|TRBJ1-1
TGTGCCAGTAATTCCGGGGTGAACACTGAAGCTTTCTTT
CASNSGVNTEAFF
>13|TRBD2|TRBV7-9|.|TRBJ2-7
TGTGCCAGCAGCTTAGCACTAGCGGGCGAGCAGTACTTC
CASSLALAGEQYF
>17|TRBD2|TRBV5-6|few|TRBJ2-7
TGTGCCAGCAGCTCGGCTTACCTAGCGGGGGAGACCTACGAGCAGTACTTC
CASSSAYLAGETYEQYF
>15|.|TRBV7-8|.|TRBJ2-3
TGTGCCAGCAGCTACGCAGGCGTATACACAGATACGCAGTATTTT
CASSYAGVYTDTQYF
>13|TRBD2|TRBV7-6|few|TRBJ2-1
TGTGCCAGCAGCCCCAGGACTAGAAATGAGCAGTTCTTC
CASSPRTRNEQFF
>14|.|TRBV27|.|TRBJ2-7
TGTGCCAGCAGTTTATTCGGACAGAACTACGAGCAGTACTTC
CASSLFGQNYEQYF
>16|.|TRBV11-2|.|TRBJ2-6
TGTGCCAGCAGCCCCCTCCTGGGCTCTCGGGCCAACGTCCTGACTTTC
CASSPLLGSRANVLTF
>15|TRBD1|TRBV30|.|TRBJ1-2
TGTGCCTGGAGTGTACGTTGGGACAGGACTTTGGCCTACACCTTC
CAWSVRWDRTLAYTF
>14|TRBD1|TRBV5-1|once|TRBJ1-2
TGCGCCAGCAGCTTGGGACAGGGGAACTATGGCTACACCTTC
CASSLGQGNYGYTF
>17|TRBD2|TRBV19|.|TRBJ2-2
TGTGCCAGTAGACCCGGGACTAGCGGAGCGAACACCGGGGAGCTGTTTTTT
CASRPGTSGANTGELFF
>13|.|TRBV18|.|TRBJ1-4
TGTGCCAGCTCCCCTCTTTCTAATGAAAAACTGTTTTTT
CASSPLSNEKLFF
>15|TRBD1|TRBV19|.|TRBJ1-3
TGTGCCAGTACTCTCAGGACAGGAGCTGGAAACACCATATATTTT
CASTLRTGAGNTIYF
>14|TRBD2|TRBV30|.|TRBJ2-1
TGTGCCTGGAATGAGTGGGGTAGCGGGAATGAGCAGTTCTTC
CAWNEWGSGNEQFF
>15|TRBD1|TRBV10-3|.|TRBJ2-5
TGTGCCATCAGTGGGGGACAGGGGGTCCAAGAGACCCAGTACTTC
CAISGGQGVQETQYF